One and the same sample provided the 3 T cell receptor beta chains below, sequenced in a study of human T cells and chemical hapten exposure. Time point described: patch test 1, 2 weeks after DPC sensitization. Sample treatment: therapeutic diphenylcyclopropenone sensitization with weekly scalp DPC. From the RACE reads, TCRdb called clonotypes with MiXCR, one entry per CDR3 protein. This table has 180,000 or so distinct CDR3 sequences, about 20% appearing once. The sample consisted of whole blood, taken in connection with sensitization to the hapten diphenylcyclopropenone (DPC). The receptor set was obtained from a woman between 50 and 59 years old with alopecia areata. Some clones in this sample may be carry-over from other donors' samples.

The chain links TRBV5-1 to TRBJ2-3, with D tentatively TRBD1 or TRBD2 (5 bases each). CDR1 is SGHRS, CDR2 YFSETQ, per germline. CDR3 length: 14 amino acids. The germline V and J ends were trimmed by 3 bases and 0 bases, with 8 bases remaining between them. The chain's CDR3 is CASSSWDSTDTQYF. The CDR3 DNA reads as TGCGCCAGCAGCTCGTGGGACAGCACAGATACGCAGTATTTT.

This clonotype was found many times. The chain has TRBV2 and TRBJ2-1; D is tentatively TRBD1 or TRBD2 (5 bases each). This CDR3 is built from 12 residues. Germline assignment: CDR1 SNHLY and CDR2 FYNNEI. V was clipped by 6 bases and J by 3 bases, with 6 bases between them. The CDR3 DNA reads TGTGCCAGCAGGGGGGACTACAATGAGCAGTTCTTC. Translating gives CASRGDYNEQFF.

The J gene is TRBJ2-7, the V gene TRBV5-1; D gene unclear. Trimming shortened V by 5 bases and J by 1 base, and 10 bases separated the two germline ends. The CDR3 totals 13 residues. Germline CDR1 is SGHRS and CDR2 is YFSETQ. The DNA of the CDR3 is TGCGCCAGCAGGCAGACTGATTCCTACGAGCAGTACTTC. Translation gives CASRQTDSYEQYF.